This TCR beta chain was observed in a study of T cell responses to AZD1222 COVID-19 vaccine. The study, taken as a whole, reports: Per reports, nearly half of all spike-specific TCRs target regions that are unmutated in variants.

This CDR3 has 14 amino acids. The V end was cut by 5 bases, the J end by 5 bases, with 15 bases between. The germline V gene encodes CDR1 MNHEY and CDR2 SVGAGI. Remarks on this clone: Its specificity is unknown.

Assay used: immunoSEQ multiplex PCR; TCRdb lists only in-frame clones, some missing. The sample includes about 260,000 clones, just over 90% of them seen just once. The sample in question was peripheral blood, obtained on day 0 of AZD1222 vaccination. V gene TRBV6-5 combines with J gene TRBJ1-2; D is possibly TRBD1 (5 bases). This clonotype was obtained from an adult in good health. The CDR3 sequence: CASSHTGTEYGYTF. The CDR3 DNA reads TGTGCCAGCAGTCACACCGGGACCGAATATGGCTACACCTTC.